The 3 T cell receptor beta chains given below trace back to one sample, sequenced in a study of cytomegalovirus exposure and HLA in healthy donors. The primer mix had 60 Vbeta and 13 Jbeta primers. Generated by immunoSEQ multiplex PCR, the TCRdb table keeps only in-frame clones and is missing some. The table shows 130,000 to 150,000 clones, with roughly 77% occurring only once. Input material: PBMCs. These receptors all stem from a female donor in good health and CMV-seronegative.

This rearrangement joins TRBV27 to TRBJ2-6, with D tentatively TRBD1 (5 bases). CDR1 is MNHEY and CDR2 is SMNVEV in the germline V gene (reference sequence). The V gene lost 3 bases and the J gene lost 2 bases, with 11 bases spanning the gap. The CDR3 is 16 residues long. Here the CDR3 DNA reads TGTGCCAGCAGTTTGGAAGGGGTGACTGGGGCCAACGTCCTGACTTTC. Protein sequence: CASSLEGVTGANVLTF. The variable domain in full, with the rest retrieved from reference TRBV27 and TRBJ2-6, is EAQVTQNPRYLITVTGKKLTVTCSQNMNHEYMSWYRQDPGLGLRQIYYSMNVEVTDKGDVPEGYKVSRKEKRNFPLILESPSPNQTSLYFCASSLEGVTGANVLTFGAGSRLTVL.

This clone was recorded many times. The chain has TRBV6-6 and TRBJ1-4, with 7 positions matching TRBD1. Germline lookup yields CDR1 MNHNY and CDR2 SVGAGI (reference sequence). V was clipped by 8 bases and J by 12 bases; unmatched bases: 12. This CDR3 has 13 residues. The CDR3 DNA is TGTGCCAGCTCGAGATATGGGGGGACAGAACTGTTTTTT. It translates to CASSRYGGTELFF.

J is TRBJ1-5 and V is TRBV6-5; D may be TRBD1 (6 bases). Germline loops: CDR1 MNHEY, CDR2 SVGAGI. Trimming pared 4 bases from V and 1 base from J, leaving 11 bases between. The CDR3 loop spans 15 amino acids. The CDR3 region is CASSLQGLSNQPQHF. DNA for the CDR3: TGTGCCAGCAGTTTGCAGGGGTTGAGCAATCAGCCCCAGCATTTT.